Detailed here is one T cell receptor (beta chain). This record belongs to a study of T cell changes during pregnancy in multiple sclerosis. Libraries were prepared by immunoSEQ multiplex PCR; TCRdb keeps only in-frame clonotypes and omits some of them. The table has roughly 79,000 clones, about 89% seen once; the top ten hold 0.43%. Trimming stripped 4 bases from V and 4 bases from J, with 16 bases between. Germline V lookup: CDR1 SNHLY, CDR2 FYNNEI. The CDR3 loop spans 15 amino acids. This clonotype was sampled from a female donor with multiple sclerosis, enrolled in a pregnancy study. The V and J genes are TRBV2 and TRBJ2-5; D remains unclear. The sequences come from CD4+ T cells from peripheral blood mononuclear cells, collected before pregnancy. This chain's CDR3 is CASSVGSLTRETQYF. The CDR3 DNA is TGTGCCAGCAGTGTCGGTAGTCTCACCCGAGAGACCCAGTACTTC.